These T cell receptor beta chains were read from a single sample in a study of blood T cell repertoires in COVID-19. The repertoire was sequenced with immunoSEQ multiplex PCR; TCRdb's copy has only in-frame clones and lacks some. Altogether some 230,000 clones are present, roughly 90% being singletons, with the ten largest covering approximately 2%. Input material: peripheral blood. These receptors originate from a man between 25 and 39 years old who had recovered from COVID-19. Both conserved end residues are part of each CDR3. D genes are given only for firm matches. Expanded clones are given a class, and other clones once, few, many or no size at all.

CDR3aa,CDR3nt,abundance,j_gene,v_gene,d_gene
CASSLARGKAFF,TGTGCCAGCAGCTTAGCCAGGGGAAAAGCTTTCTTT,.,TRBJ1-1,TRBV7-9,.
CAWSPGANTEAFF,TGTGCCTGGAGCCCAGGGGCGAACACTGAAGCTTTCTTT,.,TRBJ1-1,TRBV30,.
CASSGSGGRTEAFF,TGCGCCAGCAGTGGGTCAGGGGGCCGGACTGAAGCTTTCTTT,.,TRBJ1-1,TRBV10-1,TRBD1
CASSPRVMRVQETQYF,TGTGCCAGCAGCCCGCGGGTTATGAGGGTCCAAGAGACCCAGTACTTC,.,TRBJ2-5,TRBV5-4,.
CASSGGTGATDTQYF,TGTGCCAGCAGTGGGGGGACAGGGGCCACAGATACGCAGTATTTT,.,TRBJ2-3,TRBV6-4,TRBD1
CASSWRGGYESSYEQYF,TGTGCCAGCAGCTGGAGAGGGGGCTATGAGAGCTCCTACGAGCAGTACTTC,.,TRBJ2-7,TRBV7-2,TRBD1
CASTRTGGYEQYF,TGTGCCAGTACCAGGACAGGGGGATACGAGCAGTACTTC,.,TRBJ2-7,TRBV19,TRBD1
CSVSGLGEKLFF,TGCAGCGTTTCAGGATTAGGTGAAAAACTGTTTTTT,.,TRBJ1-4,TRBV29-1,.
CASRWAAAAYGYTF,TGTGCCAGTAGATGGGCCGCTGCCGCCTATGGCTACACCTTC,.,TRBJ1-2,TRBV19,.
CASSLGWGGSFYNEQFF,TGTGCCAGCAGCTTAGGGTGGGGCGGTAGTTTCTACAATGAGCAGTTCTTC,.,TRBJ2-1,TRBV11-3,.
CASSYTYVGEQFF,TGTGCCAGCAGTTACACCTACGTTGGTGAGCAGTTCTTC,.,TRBJ2-1,TRBV6-6,.
CASNNAGTEYGYTF,TGTGCCAGCAACAACGCCGGGACAGAATATGGCTACACCTTC,.,TRBJ1-2,TRBV3-1/TRBV3-2,TRBD1
CASSLPGFGNTIYF,TGTGCCAGCAGCCTTCCAGGGTTTGGAAACACCATATATTTT,.,TRBJ1-3,TRBV7-9,.
CATLRGIRGSPLHF,TGCGCCACCCTTAGGGGGATAAGGGGCTCACCCCTCCACTTT,.,TRBJ1-6,TRBV10-1,.
CSVLDSLSGNTIYF,TGCAGCGTCCTGGACAGTCTCTCTGGAAACACCATATATTTT,.,TRBJ1-3,TRBV29-1,.
CASSSRETGVWYEQYF,TGTGCCAGCAGCTCCCGCGAGACAGGGGTTTGGTACGAGCAGTACTTC,.,TRBJ2-7,TRBV7-8,TRBD1
CASSLVQGNQPQHF,TGTGCCAGCAGCTTGGTCCAGGGGAATCAGCCCCAGCATTTT,few,TRBJ1-5,TRBV5-8,.
CASSFGAVYEQYF,TGTGCCAGCAGCTTTGGGGCGGTCTACGAGCAGTACTTC,.,TRBJ2-7,TRBV11-2,.
CASRGVLLHNTGELFF,TGTGCCAGTAGGGGAGTTCTCCTACATAACACCGGGGAGCTGTTTTTT,.,TRBJ2-2,TRBV19,.
CASSFLTTKETQYF,TGTGCCAGCAGCTTCTTGACAACCAAAGAGACCCAGTACTTC,.,TRBJ2-5,TRBV7-6,.